This T cell receptor (beta chain) was sequenced in a study of CD8 T cells in ankylosing spondylitis. Study-wide points: In ankylosing spondylitis blood, a motif of roughly 8 highly homologous TCR beta variants appeared characteristic.

Using quantitative 5'-RACE with molecular barcodes, the authors made TCR beta libraries. TCRdb passed the 5' RACE reads through MiXCR, listing each CDR3 protein once. The data contain roughly 400,000 distinct CDR3 sequences, about a fifth of them singletons. Remarks on this clonotype: Its antigen is unknown.

Input material: blood, either unsorted or a sorted T cell fraction (not recorded which). The sequence was obtained from a male donor with ankylosing spondylitis.

The CDR3 region has the DNA TGTGCCAGCTCACCACTCGGCGGGAGGGCCCCAGATACGCAGTATTTT. Amino acids: CASSPLGGRAPDTQYF. The V gene is TRBV18, the J gene TRBJ2-3; 9 bases map to TRBD2. Losses at the gene ends were 1 base for V and 4 bases for J; bases not matched to a gene: 6. This CDR3 has 16 amino acids. Germline values: CDR1 KGHSH, CDR2 LQKENI.